The 32 T cell receptor beta chains presented below share a single source sample, sequenced in a study of T cells after yellow fever vaccination. MiXCR, run by TCRdb on the 5' RACE reads, gives a single entry per CDR3 protein. The table shows a few hundred thousand distinct CDR3 sequences, with around 4% occurring only once. The sample in question was PBMCs, obtained on the day of the yellow fever booster vaccination. These receptor sequences come from a man aged 18 to 30 who received the YFV17D yellow fever vaccine.

CDR3: CASSSRQGETGELFF. The CDR3 DNA reads TGCGCCAGCAGCTCCCGACAGGGGGAAACCGGGGAGCTGTTTTTT. The chain links TRBV5-1 to TRBJ2-2, with TRBD1 matching over 9 bases. Germline trimming cut 3 bases from V and 5 bases from J; bases unmatched to any gene: 5. The CDR3 is 15 residues long. The V gene's germline CDR1 is SGHRS and CDR2 YFSETQ.

This clonotype turned up a few times. The V and J genes are TRBV6-5 and TRBJ2-7; D is unresolved. Trimming left V 5 bases short and J 8 bases short, with 10 bases between. CDR1 and CDR2 from the germline V gene are MNHEY and SVGAGI. The CDR3 sequence is 11 residues long. The CDR3: CASSVQDQQYF. DNA for the CDR3: TGTGCCAGCAGTGTGCAGGACCAGCAGTACTTC.

This clonotype was recorded many times. The gene calls are TRBV7-3 and TRBJ2-5, with D perhaps being TRBD1 or TRBD2 (5 bases each). The germline V gene encodes CDR1 SGHTA and CDR2 FQGTGA. Trimming shortened V by 5 bases and J by 5 bases, and 18 bases separated the two germline ends. This CDR3 contains 15 residues. CDR3 sequence reads: CASSPTGQARETQYF. The CDR3 DNA reads TGTGCCAGCAGCCCCACGGGGCAGGCGAGGGAGACCCAGTACTTC.

This clonotype came up many times. This sequence joins TRBV7-9 and TRBJ2-5; 7 nucleotides align to TRBD2. The CDR3 has 13 amino acids. V trimming: 4 bases; J trimming: 1 base; junction bases outside the gene matches: 0. Germline V gives CDR1 SEHNR, CDR2 FQNEAQ (reference sequence). This CDR3 is CASSSSGQETQYF. Written as DNA, the CDR3 is TGTGCCAGCAGCTCTAGCGGCCAAGAGACCCAGTACTTC.

This clonotype was seen repeatedly, ten times or more. The chain has TRBV4-3 and TRBJ2-5; D perhaps matches TRBD2 (6 bases). V lost 8 bases and J 3 bases, leaving 16 bases between the germline ends. This CDR3 is built from 14 residues. Germline CDR1 LGHNA, CDR2 YSLEER. The CDR3: CASAESLAEETQYF. In DNA, the CDR3 is TGCGCCAGCGCAGAAAGCTTAGCGGAAGAGACCCAGTACTTC.

This clonotype was seen many times. This sequence joins TRBV5-1 and TRBJ2-1, with a possible D match to TRBD1 (5 bases). Trimming cost V 4 bases and J 0 bases, with 17 bases left between them. Germline loops: CDR1 SGHRS, CDR2 YFSETQ. This CDR3 spans 17 amino acids. The CDR3 bases are TGCGCCAGCAGCATAAGACAGTCGATTTACTCCTACAATGAGCAGTTCTTC. Translated, it gives CASSIRQSIYSYNEQFF. Full variable domain (outside the CDR3, taken from reference TRBV5-1 and TRBJ2-1): KAGVTQTPRYLIKTRGQQVTLSCSPISGHRSVSWYQQTPGQGLQFLFEYFSETQRNKGNFPGRFSGRQFSNSRSEMNVSTLELGDSALYLCASSIRQSIYSYNEQFFGPGTRLTVL.

This clonotype came up many times. The chain combines TRBV9 with TRBJ2-5, with D uncertain. Germline loops: CDR1 SGDLS, CDR2 YYNGEE. Trimming took 0 bases from V and 7 from J, leaving 13 bases between them. This CDR3 is 14 amino acids long. The CDR3 loop reads CASSVENRLGTQYF. The CDR3 DNA reads as TGTGCCAGCAGCGTAGAAAATCGATTAGGGACCCAGTACTTC.

This rearrangement joins TRBV7-2 to TRBJ2-3; D call uncertain. The CDR3 sequence is 14 residues long. Per germline, CDR1 SGHTA and CDR2 FQGNSA. V dropped 4 bases and J dropped 3 bases, with 11 bases sitting between them. In DNA form, the CDR3 reads TGTGCCAGCAGCTCACGTCCCCGGACAGATACGCAGTATTTT. It codes for CASSSRPRTDTQYF.

This clonotype was seen at least ten times. The rearrangement links TRBV14 to TRBJ2-7, with D perhaps matching TRBD2 (5 bases). The germline V and J ends were trimmed by 8 bases and 0 bases, with 8 bases remaining between them. Germline V gene sequence: CDR1 SGHDN, CDR2 FVKESK. The CDR3 runs to 12 residues. Here the CDR3 reads CASLRDSYEQYF. The CDR3 bases are TGTGCCAGCCTTCGGGACTCCTACGAGCAGTACTTC.

This clonotype was recorded at least ten times. The chain links TRBV12-3 or TRBV12-4 to TRBJ2-1; TRBD2 matches 10 bases. This CDR3 spans 15 amino acids. J was trimmed by 2 bases and V by 5 bases; bases with no gene match: 3. The CDR3 nucleotides read TGTGCCAGCAGTGAACTAGCGGGGCCCTACAATGAGCAGTTCTTC. Translating gives CASSELAGPYNEQFF.

V gene TRBV5-4 combines with J gene TRBJ1-1, with 11 bases aligning to TRBD1. CDR1 is SGHNT, CDR2 YYREEE, per germline (reference sequence). This CDR3 comprises 17 residues. Germline trimming cut 4 bases from V and 1 base from J; bases unmatched to any gene: 9. The CDR3 reads CASSHRTGGMANTEAFF. Here the CDR3 DNA reads TGTGCCAGCAGCCATCGGACAGGGGGCATGGCGAACACTGAAGCTTTCTTT.

This clonotype appeared a few times. The gene calls are TRBV7-3 and TRBJ2-7; D is perhaps TRBD1 (5 bases). Trimming left V 2 bases short and J 1 base short, with 12 bases between. CDR1 and CDR2 (germline): SGHTA, FQGTGA. This CDR3 spans 15 amino acids. The CDR3 protein is CASSLGQGPSYEQYF. In nucleotides, the CDR3 is TGTGCCAGCAGCTTAGGGCAGGGTCCATCCTACGAGCAGTACTTC.

The V call is TRBV19, the J call TRBJ2-3; 9 bases agree with TRBD2. V dropped 1 base and J dropped 6; count of bases not matched to a gene: 11. CDR1 is LNHDA and CDR2 is SQIVND in the germline V gene (reference sequence). The CDR3 spans 17 residues. As DNA, the CDR3 is TGTGCCAGTAGTATAGGTAGCGGGGGCGCTTTTTCGGATACGCAGTATTTT. Encoded protein: CASSIGSGGAFSDTQYF. Drawing the rest from reference TRBV19 and TRBJ2-3, the complete variable domain is DGGITQSPKYLFRKEGQNVTLSCEQNLNHDAMYWYRQDPGQGLRLIYYSQIVNDFQKGDIAEGYSVSREKKESFPLTVTSAQKNPTAFYLCASSIGSGGAFSDTQYFGPGTRLTVL.

In its sample, this clonotype was seen a few times. The rearrangement joins TRBV18 to TRBJ1-1; D gene uncertain. Germline V gene lookup returns CDR1 KGHSH and CDR2 LQKENI. V was shortened by 0 bases and J by 6 bases, with 20 bases between the two germline ends. The CDR3 has 17 amino acids. The CDR3 here is CASSPPLGSFSASEAFF. DNA of the CDR3: TGTGCCAGCTCACCACCTTTGGGGTCGTTTTCAGCGTCTGAAGCTTTCTTT. The variable domain in full, completed from reference TRBV18 and TRBJ1-1, reads NAGVMQNPRHLVRRRGQEARLRCSPMKGHSHVYWYRQLPEEGLKFMVYLQKENIIDESGMPKERFSAEFPKEGPSILRIQQVVRGDSAAYFCASSPPLGSFSASEAFFGQGTRLTVV.

This clonotype was seen at least ten times. J is TRBJ2-1 and V is TRBV15, with D perhaps TRBD1 or TRBD2 (5 bases each). Germline V gene lookup returns CDR1 LNHNV and CDR2 YYDKDF (reference sequence). The CDR3 is 14 amino acids. Trimming took 4 bases from V and 4 from J, leaving 11 bases between them. For the CDR3, the DNA is TGTGCCACCAGCAACGGGGACCATTACAATGAGCAGTTCTTC. It encodes CATSNGDHYNEQFF.

This clonotype was seen repeatedly, ten times or more. V gene TRBV7-6 combines with J gene TRBJ2-1, with 11 bases identical to TRBD2. This CDR3 has 16 residues. V lost 5 bases to trimming and J lost 5 bases; unmatched junction nucleotides: 8. Germline V gives CDR1 SGHVS, CDR2 FNYEAQ. CDR3 sequence reads: CASSPGVAGGNNEQFF. CDR3 nucleotides: TGTGCCAGCAGCCCCGGTGTAGCGGGGGGGAACAATGAGCAGTTCTTC.

This clonotype was observed at least ten times. The chain employs TRBV15 and TRBJ2-4; tentative D call: TRBD1 (7 bases). Germline V gene sequence: CDR1 LNHNV, CDR2 YYDKDF (reference sequence). This CDR3 is 15 amino acids long. Trimming shortened V by 0 bases and J by 8 bases, and 14 bases separated the two germline ends. The CDR3 region has the DNA TGTGCCACCAGCAGAGATCCCCAGGGGGGCTACATTCAGTACTTC. Protein product: CATSRDPQGGYIQYF.

This clonotype was counted ten times or more. The V call is TRBV7-8, the J call TRBJ2-2, with D unresolved. The germline gives CDR1 SGHVS, CDR2 FQNEAQ. V was pared by 1 base and J by 0 bases, with 9 bases between. CDR3 length: 16 residues. Here the CDR3 DNA reads TGTGCCAGCAGCTTAGGGGGAAGTCCGAACACCGGGGAGCTGTTTTTT. It yields the protein CASSLGGSPNTGELFF.

This clonotype has a handful of counts. This sequence joins TRBV7-2 and TRBJ2-7; no firm D call. Germline CDR1 and CDR2: SGHTA and FQGNSA. CDR3 length equals 15 residues. Trimming left V 2 bases short and J 3 bases short, with 14 bases between. The CDR3 DNA reads TGTGCCAGCAGCTTATCGGCTCTGGGGTACTACGAGCAGTACTTC. Protein sequence: CASSLSALGYYEQYF.

A few counts support this clonotype. The rearrangement uses TRBV18 and TRBJ1-4; maybe TRBD1 (6 bases). The CDR3 length is 15 residues. Germline lookup yields CDR1 KGHSH and CDR2 LQKENI. The V and J ends lost 3 bases and 5 bases respectively, with 13 bases between them. This chain's CDR3 is CASSPSARGNEKLFF. The CDR3 DNA is TGTGCCAGCTCACCTTCCGCCAGGGGAAATGAAAAACTGTTTTTT.

The V and J genes are TRBV4-2 and TRBJ2-2, with TRBD2 identical over 9 bases. The CDR3 sequence is 18 residues long. The germline V gene has CDR1 LGHNA and CDR2 YNFKEQ. V lost 2 bases and J lost 1; bases outside the gene matches: 8. DNA of the CDR3: TGTGCCAGCAGCCAAAGCCCGGGACTAGCAGGGAACACCGGGGAGCTGTTTTTT. Its translation: CASSQSPGLAGNTGELFF.

This clonotype appeared many times. The V gene is TRBV20-1, the J gene TRBJ2-7, with D perhaps matching TRBD2 (5 bases). V was clipped by 3 bases and J by 0 bases, with 12 bases between them. The CDR3 length is 14 residues. The germline V gene encodes CDR1 DFQATT and CDR2 SNEGSKA (reference sequence). Here the CDR3 DNA reads TGCAGTGCTAGCTCGGACGGGGACTCCTACGAGCAGTACTTC. Residues: CSASSDGDSYEQYF.

This clonotype occurred many times. J is TRBJ1-2 and V is TRBV27; D remains ambiguous. This CDR3 region has 16 residues. Germline CDR1 is MNHEY and CDR2 is SMNVEV (reference sequence). V was pared by 2 bases and J by 0 bases, with 13 bases between. The CDR3 DNA sequence: TGTGCCAGCAGTTTAAATGGTCCGAGAGCTAACTATGGCTACACCTTC. Its protein is CASSLNGPRANYGYTF.

This clonotype was seen ten or more times. The V gene is TRBV20-1, the J gene TRBJ2-4; the D is unclear. The CDR3 runs 15 residues. The V gene lost 3 bases and the J gene lost 0 bases, with 12 bases spanning the gap. Germline CDR1 DFQATT, CDR2 SNEGSKA (reference sequence). The CDR3 nucleotides are TGCAGTGCTAGTGGTTACCAGATAGCCAAAAACATTCAGTACTTC. Protein sequence: CSASGYQIAKNIQYF.

This clonotype was found many times. The chain is built from TRBV9 and TRBJ2-1; no reliable D call. V was pared by 0 bases and J by 5 bases, with 12 bases between. This CDR3 is 15 amino acids long. CDR1 SGDLS and CDR2 YYNGEE come from the germline V gene. The CDR3 here is CASSVGLQPDNEQFF. CDR3 DNA: TGTGCCAGCAGCGTAGGTCTACAACCTGACAATGAGCAGTTCTTC.

This sequence joins TRBV12-3 or TRBV12-4 and TRBJ1-1; D remains unclear. The CDR3 has 12 amino acids. With 6 bases removed from V and 3 bases from J, the gap between germline ends came to 8 bases. The chain's CDR3 is CASRGFYTEAFF. For the CDR3, the DNA is TGTGCCAGCAGGGGGTTTTACACTGAAGCTTTCTTT.

This chain uses TRBV7-9 with TRBJ2-7, with TRBD2 matching 7 bases. Trimming at V came to 5 bases and at J to 6 bases, leaving 13 bases not matched to a gene. This CDR3 comprises 15 residues. Germline assignment: CDR1 SEHNR and CDR2 FQNEAQ (reference sequence). CDR3 amino acids: CASSLVERGGSEQYF. In nucleotides, the CDR3 is TGTGCCAGCAGCCTAGTCGAGCGGGGTGGGAGCGAGCAGTACTTC.

This clonotype has more than one count but fewer than ten. The rearrangement links TRBV20-1 to TRBJ1-4; D uncertain. Trimming shortened V by 3 bases and J by 4 bases, and 12 bases separated the two germline ends. Germline values: CDR1 DFQATT, CDR2 SNEGSKA (reference sequence). This CDR3 has 14 residues. CDR3 in amino acids: CSASVGAGNEKLFF. The CDR3 nucleotides read TGCAGTGCTAGTGTCGGAGCGGGTAATGAAAAACTGTTTTTT.

Only a few counts were recorded for this clonotype. V and J are TRBV4-3 and TRBJ2-7; no definite D call. This CDR3 is built from 14 residues. Germline lookup yields CDR1 LGHNA and CDR2 YSLEER. Trimming removed 1 base from V and 2 bases from J, with 9 bases in between. CDR3 DNA: TGCGCCAGCAGCCAAGTCGCCGGGCCCTACGAGCAGTACTTC. This encodes CASSQVAGPYEQYF.

This clonotype has more than one count but fewer than ten. The V and J genes are TRBV7-9 and TRBJ1-2; no clear D. The V end lost 1 base, the J end lost 6 bases, and 12 bases lay between the germline ends. Per germline, CDR1 SEHNR and CDR2 FQNEAQ (reference sequence). The CDR3 length is 14 residues. The CDR3 sequence is CASSLGLPNNGYTF. In DNA, the CDR3 is TGTGCCAGCAGCTTAGGACTACCGAACAATGGCTACACCTTC.

This rearrangement joins TRBV12-3 or TRBV12-4 to TRBJ1-1; TRBD1 matches 7 bases. The V segment lost 7 bases and the J segment 8 bases; nucleotides outside the gene matches: 10. The CDR3 extends over 13 amino acids. DNA for the CDR3: TGTGCCAGCACCCCTTACAGGGGTTCGGAAGCTTTCTTT. Residues: CASTPYRGSEAFF.

This clonotype was found many times. The chain joins TRBV3-1 to TRBJ2-1; 8 bases are a match to TRBD1. Germline CDR1 and CDR2: LGHDT and YNNKEL (reference sequence). The V gene end was trimmed by 3 bases and the J gene end by 2 bases; junction bases not matched to a gene: 15. The CDR3 runs to 19 residues. The CDR3 bases are TGTGCCAGCAGCCATGCATACAGGACAGGGCGGGTGGCCTACAATGAGCAGTTCTTC. Residues: CASSHAYRTGRVAYNEQFF.